The 23 T cell receptor beta chains reported below all come from one sample, sequenced in a study of response to subunit inactivated influenza vaccine. MiXCR, applied by TCRdb to the RT-PCR reads, yields one record per CDR3 protein. The table includes about 170,000 distinct CDR3 sequences, about 12% detected once. A further study also used this sample, focusing on T cells expressing NK-cell markers. That paper notes: UMIs were included in TCR beta cDNA generated by 5'RACE template switching.

The sample in question was CD8+ T cells sorted from PBMCs, obtained roughly 12 days after vaccination. These receptors came from a man aged 45-65 years who received an inactivated influenza vaccine.

This clonotype was detected a few times. The chain has TRBV11-2 and TRBJ2-3; 8 nucleotides agree with TRBD2. Germline V lookup: CDR1 SGHAT, CDR2 FQNNGV. Germline trimming cut 6 bases from V and 0 bases from J; bases unmatched to any gene: 5. The CDR3 sequence is 15 residues long. The CDR3: CASRLLAGSTDTQYF. The CDR3 DNA reads as TGTGCCAGCAGACTGTTAGCGGGGAGCACAGATACGCAGTATTTT.

This clonotype was seen more than once but under ten times. The chain combines TRBV7-6 with TRBJ2-3; 11 positions match TRBD2. This CDR3 contains 16 residues. Looked up from germline, CDR1 is SGHVS and CDR2 is FNYEAQ. Trimming took 5 bases from V and 2 from J; bases not matched to a gene: 6. CDR3 DNA sequence: TGTGCCAGCAGCAACAGACTAGCGGGATTCACAGATACGCAGTATTTT. As protein: CASSNRLAGFTDTQYF. Complete variable domain (other parts from reference TRBV7-6 and TRBJ2-3): GAGVSQSPRYKVTKRGQDVALRCDPISGHVSLYWYRQALGQGPEFLTYFNYEAQQDKSGLPNDRFSAERPEGSISTLTIQRTEQRDSAMYRCASSNRLAGFTDTQYFGPGTRLTVL.

This chain connects TRBV6-2 or TRBV6-3 to TRBJ2-1; either TRBD1 or TRBD2 may supply D (5 bases each). This CDR3 is 15 amino acids long. Germline CDR1 is MNHEY and CDR2 is SVGEGT. The ends were cut back, 6 bases at V and 11 bases at J, with 23 bases in the middle. This CDR3 reads CASRRTRDPPLQQFF. The CDR3 bases are TGTGCCAGCAGGCGGACACGGGACCCCCCTTTGCAGCAGTTCTTC.

The chain couples TRBV6-1 to TRBJ2-1; 9 bases line up with TRBD2. With 6 bases clipped from V and 3 bases from J, the junction kept 6 bases outside the gene matches. Germline assignment: CDR1 MNHNS and CDR2 SASEGT. The CDR3 is made up of 15 amino acids. This CDR3 is CASRKERGDYNEQFF. The CDR3 bases are TGTGCCAGCAGAAAAGAGCGGGGGGACTACAATGAGCAGTTCTTC.

This clonotype has a handful of counts. Here the CDR3 DNA reads TGCGCCAGCAGTCTGCCGGCGCATCCCTACGAGCAGTACTTC. Protein product: CASSLPAHPYEQYF. The J gene is TRBJ2-7, the V gene TRBV5-1; D remains unclear. V lost 5 bases, J lost 2 bases, and 14 bases lay in between. Germline assignment: CDR1 SGHRS and CDR2 YFSETQ. This CDR3 comprises 14 residues.

This clonotype was counted between two and nine times. The V and J genes are TRBV12-3 or TRBV12-4 and TRBJ1-3; 7 bases are shared with TRBD1. The CDR3 is made up of 14 amino acids. With 6 bases clipped from V and 0 bases from J, the junction kept 2 bases outside the gene matches. In nucleotides, the CDR3 is TGTGCCAGCAGGGGGACAGTCTCTGGAAACACCATATATTTT. This sequence encodes CASRGTVSGNTIYF.

The genes are TRBV2 and TRBJ2-7; D unresolved. Germline V gene data show CDR1 as SNHLY and CDR2 as FYNNEI. Trimming removed 4 bases at V and 2 bases at J, with 6 bases between. The CDR3 sequence is 12 residues long. CDR3 amino acids: CASSGIPYEQYF. The CDR3, as DNA: TGTGCCAGCAGTGGGATTCCCTACGAGCAGTACTTC.

This clonotype came up a few times. This chain uses TRBV11-1 with TRBJ2-1; 11 bases align to TRBD2. Germline V CDR1 and CDR2: SGHAT, FQDESV (reference sequence). The CDR3 is 18 amino acids. The J segment lost 3 bases and the V segment lost 5 bases, leaving 12 bases of the junction unmatched. CDR3 residues: CASSILRTSGQVYNEQFF. The CDR3 nucleotides read TGTGCCAGCAGCATACTAAGGACTAGCGGGCAGGTCTACAATGAGCAGTTCTTC.

The genes are TRBV12-3 or TRBV12-4 and TRBJ2-1; D tentatively reads TRBD1 or TRBD2 (5 bases each). CDR3 length: 18 amino acids. The V and J ends lost 4 bases and 1 base respectively, with 20 bases between them. CDR3 nucleotides: TGTGCCAGCAGTTCCCGGCGCACGGGGCACGGGTCCTACAATGAGCAGTTCTTC. Protein sequence: CASSSRRTGHGSYNEQFF.

The chain carries TRBV20-1 and TRBJ1-5; 7 bases align to TRBD1. This CDR3 is 15 amino acids long. V lost 3 bases and J lost 5; bases outside the gene matches: 10. Germline CDR1 and CDR2: DFQATT and SNEGSKA (reference sequence). CDR3 residues: CSARRTGEGDQPQHF. Written as DNA, the CDR3 is TGCAGTGCTAGGCGAACAGGGGAGGGGGATCAGCCCCAGCATTTT.

This clonotype was picked up a small number of times. This chain connects TRBV29-1 to TRBJ2-4; tentative D call: TRBD1 (5 bases). Germline CDR1 SQVTM, CDR2 ANQGSEA. The germline V and J ends were trimmed by 5 bases and 1 base, with 18 bases remaining between them. This CDR3 has 16 residues. The CDR3 protein is CSVSRSGYAAKNIQYF. CDR3 DNA: TGCAGCGTTTCCCGATCAGGGTATGCGGCCAAAAACATTCAGTACTTC.

This clonotype came up many times. The rearrangement joins TRBV29-1 to TRBJ2-7; D might be TRBD1 (5 bases). Germline CDR1 reads SQVTM; CDR2 reads ANQGSEA. The length of the CDR3 is 12 residues. V lost 1 base to trimming and J lost 6 bases, with 10 bases between them. The chain's CDR3 is CSVEGVGVEQYF. In DNA form, the CDR3 reads TGCAGCGTTGAAGGGGTAGGGGTCGAGCAGTACTTC.

This clonotype has a handful of counts. V gene TRBV4-3 combines with J gene TRBJ2-7; 7 bases are a match to TRBD1. Germline V gives CDR1 LGHNA, CDR2 YSLEER. The CDR3 spans 16 residues. V lost 4 bases and J lost 4; bases outside the gene matches: 13. CDR3 in amino acids: CASSLEKVGTVYEQYF. In DNA form, the CDR3 reads TGCGCCAGCAGCCTCGAAAAGGTCGGGACAGTATACGAGCAGTACTTC.

This clonotype showed up many times. The J gene is TRBJ2-2, the V gene TRBV6-2 or TRBV6-3, with TRBD1 matching over 7 bases. Germline values: CDR1 MNHEY, CDR2 SVGEGT. This CDR3 is 14 amino acids long. J gave up 7 bases and V 5 bases, and 7 bases lay outside the gene matches. The CDR3 spells CASSGSRDSGELFF. CDR3 coding DNA: TGTGCCAGCAGTGGGTCCCGGGACAGCGGGGAGCTGTTTTTT.

The chain employs TRBV6-2 or TRBV6-3 and TRBJ2-3; weak D call: TRBD2 (6 bases). Trimming cost V 2 bases and J 1 base, with 7 bases left between them. The CDR3 length is 14 residues. Germline CDR1 MNHEY, CDR2 SVGEGT. The CDR3 DNA is TGTGCCAGCAGTTACCCTAGCGGCACAGATACGCAGTATTTT. This codes for CASSYPSGTDTQYF.

The V gene is TRBV24-1, the J gene TRBJ2-1; 7 nucleotides match TRBD2. Germline values: CDR1 KGHDR, CDR2 SFDVKD. This CDR3 is built from 16 residues. The trim removed 0 bases at V and 8 bases at J, leaving 9 bases unmatched. The CDR3 sequence: CATSDLRTGGFDEQFF. The CDR3 DNA follows: TGTGCCACCAGTGATTTGCGTACCGGGGGGTTCGATGAGCAGTTCTTC.

This clonotype was counted only a few times. This chain connects TRBV6-1 to TRBJ2-3; 7 positions match TRBD2. This CDR3 has 15 amino acids. V was clipped by 6 bases and J by 6 bases; unmatched bases: 12. CDR1 is MNHNS, CDR2 SASEGT, per germline. This CDR3 is CASRPLAAPGDTQYF. DNA of the CDR3: TGTGCCAGCAGGCCCCTAGCGGCCCCCGGTGATACGCAGTATTTT.

The CDR3 coding sequence is TGTGCCAGCAGCCCCCTATCGGGTGGTATTTTGAATGAGCAGTTCTTC. Translation gives CASSPLSGGILNEQFF. The chain recombines TRBV12-3 or TRBV12-4 with TRBJ2-1; D unclear. The CDR3 has 16 amino acids. Trimming removed 6 bases at V and 7 bases at J, with 22 bases between.

With respect to this clonotype: A much larger clonotype is one base distant, so this may be a read error. The chain uses TRBV6-6 and TRBJ2-5; D unresolved. Looked up from germline, CDR1 is MNHNY and CDR2 is SVGAGI (reference sequence). CDR3 length: 13 residues. Trimming shortened V by 7 bases and J by 2 bases, and 11 bases separated the two germline ends. The CDR3 sequence is CASKKRFQETQYF. DNA for the CDR3: TGTGCCAGCAAAAAAAGGTTTCAAGAGACCCAGTACTTC.

This clonotype was observed a handful of times. V usage is TRBV2 and J usage is TRBJ2-7; 7 bases align to TRBD1. The CDR3 is 14 amino acids. CDR1 is SNHLY and CDR2 is FYNNEI in the germline V gene. V shed 1 base, J shed 4 bases, and the junction held 4 bases outside the gene matches. DNA of the CDR3: TGTGCCAGCAGTGAAGAAGACAGGGCGTACGAGCAGTACTTC. It encodes CASSEEDRAYEQYF.

This chain uses TRBV29-1 with TRBJ2-1; tentative D call: TRBD2 (6 bases). Between the trimmed V and J ends, which lost 1 base and 6 bases, there was a span of 22 bases. This CDR3 has 17 amino acids. CDR1 and CDR2 (germline): SQVTM, ANQGSEA. For the CDR3, the DNA is TGCAGCGTTGAAGGCCGCCGGGACTCAAGACAGTTCAATGAGCAGTTCTTC. Its translation is CSVEGRRDSRQFNEQFF.

This chain joins TRBV11-2 and TRBJ1-4; D unclear. CDR3 length: 17 amino acids. Germline V CDR1 and CDR2: SGHAT, FQNNGV. Trimming took 1 base from V and 0 from J, leaving 12 bases between them. The CDR3 coding sequence is TGTGCCAGCAGCTTAGCCCCCCGCATATCAACTAATGAAAAACTGTTTTTT. It codes for CASSLAPRISTNEKLFF.

This clonotype has just a few counts. This chain connects TRBV12-3 or TRBV12-4 to TRBJ1-5; 8 bases fit TRBD1. Germline trimming cut 6 bases from V and 6 bases from J; bases unmatched to any gene: 13. The length of the CDR3 is 16 residues. The CDR3 loop reads CASSITGQGLSQPQHF. CDR3 nucleotide sequence: TGTGCCAGCAGCATTACAGGACAGGGTTTAAGTCAGCCCCAGCATTTT.